This passage covers 27 T cell receptor beta chains from one sample sequenced in a study of tumor and adjacent non-tumor tissue in lung cancer. TCRbeta libraries were built with three rounds of nested PCR, modified from ARM-PCR. TCRdb passed the multiplex PCR reads through MiXCR, listing each CDR3 protein once. The sample yields about 110,000 distinct CDR3 sequences, around 57% seen once. This sample's RNA came from whole unsorted tissue. The normal lung tissue was taken more than 3 cm from the tumor edge. The specimen was distant non-tumor lung tissue. The origin of the receptors is a man aged 60 to 75 with non-small cell lung cancer.

With regard to this clonotype: The junction departs from the called germline gene at one end, perhaps through a read error. The V call is TRBV29-1, the J call TRBJ2-2; D possibly corresponds to TRBD2 (5 bases). Germline V lookup: CDR1 SQVTM, CDR2 ANQGSEA. CDR3 size: 13 residues. The CDR3 DNA reads TGCAGTGTTGATCCTGGTAGGGCCGGGGAGATGTTTTTT. The encoded protein is CSVDPGRAGEMFF.

The table lists this clonotype with many counts. The chain combines TRBV28 with TRBJ2-3, with unresolved D. Per the germline V gene, CDR1 is MDHEN and CDR2 is SYDVKM. V was shortened by 5 bases and J by 6 bases, with 15 bases between the two germline ends. This CDR3 spans 14 amino acids. The CDR3 nucleotides read TGTGCCAGCAGTCTTTCCGGGCCGTGGGATACGCAGTATTTT. Translation gives CASSLSGPWDTQYF.

The chain is built from TRBV6-6 and TRBJ2-1; 15 nucleotides line up with TRBD2. Germline V gene lookup returns CDR1 MNHNY and CDR2 SVGAGI (reference sequence). V shed 5 bases and J 10 bases; nucleotides not matched to a gene: 12. The CDR3 is made up of 17 amino acids. Here the CDR3 DNA reads TGTGCCAGCAGTCAGGGACTAGCGGGAGGCTCCTACAGAGAGCAGTTCTTC. Its protein product is CASSQGLAGGSYREQFF.

The chain has TRBV12-3 or TRBV12-4 and TRBJ2-1, with D hard to call. The CDR3 runs to 13 residues. The CDR3 loop is CATSLGCYNEQFF. As DNA, the CDR3 is TGTGCTACCAGTTTAGGTTGCTACAATGAGCAGTTCTTC.

In the case of this clonotype: The junction does not match germline at one end; this may be a read error. This sequence joins TRBV11-3 and TRBJ1-2; weak D call: TRBD1 (6 bases). The CDR3 is 14 residues long. Germline-derived CDR1 and CDR2 are SGHNT and YENEEA. The CDR3 reads CASSPWQGHYGYSF. In DNA form, the CDR3 reads TGTGCCAGCAGCCCCTGGCAGGGGCACTATGGCTACTCCTTC.

Details on this clonotype: A much larger clone sits a single nucleotide away, making a read error possible. This chain uses TRBV20-1 with TRBJ2-2; D may be TRBD1 (5 bases). With 6 bases removed from V and 4 bases from J, the gap between germline ends came to 15 bases. From germline, CDR1 is DFQATT and CDR2 SNEGSKA (reference sequence). The CDR3 extends over 14 amino acids. CDR3: CSAEQDVGTGELFF. CDR3 in DNA: TGCAGTGCGGAACAGGATGTAGGCACCGGGGAGCTGTTTTTT.

With regard to this clonotype: Compared with germline, one end of the junction differs, possibly owing to a read error. J is TRBJ1-3 and V is TRBV6-5; D unresolved. This CDR3 has 14 amino acids. Germline CDR1 reads MNHEY; CDR2 reads SVGAGI. The CDR3: CASSYWIGGNTIYF. The CDR3 nucleotides read TGTGCCAGCAGTTACTGGATAGGAGGAAACACCATATACTTT.

J is TRBJ2-3 and V is TRBV30, with D hard to call. This CDR3 comprises 11 residues. With 7 bases removed from V and 4 bases from J, the gap between germline ends came to 9 bases. The germline V gene has CDR1 GTSNPN and CDR2 SVGIG (reference sequence). The CDR3 is CASSLPDTQYF. The CDR3 nucleotides read TGTGCCTCTAGTCTCCCAGATACGCAGTATTTT.

Notes on this clonotype: A much bigger clone sits one base away, suggesting this may be a read error. The chain uses TRBV30 and TRBJ2-5; 9 bases are shared with TRBD2. CDR1 GTSNPN and CDR2 SVGIG come from the germline V gene (reference sequence). V lost 3 bases, J lost 0 bases, and 5 bases stayed unmatched. This CDR3 comprises 15 residues. The CDR3 loop reads CAWSRTSVNQETQYF. CDR3 sequence (DNA): TGTGCCTGGAGCCGGACTAGCGTGAACCAAGAGACCCAGTACTTC.

Points on this clonotype: A much larger clone sits a single nucleotide away, making a read error possible. The chain combines TRBV6-5 with TRBJ1-6; a possible D gene is TRBD1 (5 bases). Between the trimmed V and J ends, which lost 0 bases and 14 bases, there was a span of 23 bases. The CDR3 extends over 17 amino acids. The germline V gene has CDR1 MNHEY and CDR2 SVGAGI. The CDR3 loop is CASSYSPQGVGGSSLHF. The CDR3 DNA is TGTGCCAGCAGTTACTCTCCGCAGGGAGTTGGAGGATCATCCCTCCACTTT.

In the case of this clonotype: A clone one base away is much larger, so this may be a read error. The V gene is TRBV4-2, the J gene TRBJ2-5; TRBD2 matches 10 bases. This CDR3 has 17 amino acids. The germline V gene encodes CDR1 LGHNA and CDR2 YNFKEQ. The DNA of the CDR3 is TGTACCAGCAGCCCCACCCTGACTAGCGGGTCCCAAGAGACCCAGTACTTC. It is translated as CTSSPTLTSGSQETQYF.

The V call is TRBV5-1, the J call TRBJ2-2, with 14 positions matching TRBD2. Losses at the gene ends were 3 bases for V and 4 bases for J; bases not matched to a gene: 8. This CDR3 is 18 amino acids long. CDR1 is SGHRS and CDR2 is YFSETQ in the germline V gene. CDR3 protein: CASSWGTSGSTVTGELFF. The DNA for the CDR3 is TGCGCCAGCAGCTGGGGGACTAGCGGGAGTACGGTCACCGGGGAGCTGTTTTTT.

In regard to this clonotype: Relative to the germline gene, one junction end is altered; a read error may explain this. The CDR3 is CASSPQLVTGGREIQYF. The CDR3 region has the DNA TGTGCCAGCAGCCCCCAGTTGGTGACGGGGGGGCGAGAGATCCAGTACTTC. V is TRBV4-2 and J is TRBJ2-5, with TRBD2 matching 8 bases. This CDR3 comprises 17 residues. Germline CDR1 reads LGHNA; CDR2 reads YNFKEQ.

As for this clonotype: This may be a read error: a much more frequent sequence differs by one nucleotide. Lacking the conserved final phenylalanine or tryptophan, this CDR3 likely reflects a read error. The rearrangement uses TRBV14 and TRBJ1-2; D gene unclear. The germline gives CDR1 SGHDN, CDR2 FVKESK. V lost 0 bases and J lost 2, with 7 bases in between. This CDR3 is 14 amino acids long. The CDR3 DNA reads as TGTGCCAGCAGCCAAGAGGCCGGAAACTATGGCTACACCTAC. It encodes CASSQEAGNYGYTY.

Points on this clonotype: Possible read error: a much larger clone is one base away. The chain has TRBV7-9 and TRBJ2-7; D unresolved. The V gene's germline CDR1 is SEHNR and CDR2 FQNEAQ (reference sequence). V was trimmed by 3 bases and J by 7 bases, leaving 7 bases between them. The CDR3 totals 11 residues. The CDR3 nucleotides read TGTGCCAGCAGCTTCATCGGAGAGCAGTACTTC. It specifies CASSFIGEQYF.

The chain uses TRBV11-1 and TRBJ1-1; D uncertain. Germline assignment: CDR1 SGHAT and CDR2 FQDESV (reference sequence). Trimming removed 0 bases from V and 3 bases from J, with 8 bases in between. The CDR3 contains 14 residues. The CDR3 DNA reads TGTGCCAGCAGCTTAGCCACGTTGGACACTGAAGCTTTCTTT. As protein: CASSLATLDTEAFF.

There are a few counts of this clonotype. The J gene is TRBJ1-1, the V gene TRBV10-3, with D perhaps TRBD1 (6 bases). Trimming shortened V by 6 bases and J by 1 base, and 12 bases separated the two germline ends. CDR3 length: 14 amino acids. Germline CDR1 ENHRY, CDR2 SYGVKD. The CDR3 loop is CAIRSQGGNTEAFF. The CDR3, as DNA: TGTGCCATCAGGTCCCAAGGGGGGAACACTGAAGCTTTCTTT.

A single count supports this clonotype. This may come from a read error, since a much larger clone is one base off. V is TRBV5-4 and J is TRBJ2-1; TRBD1 might be the D (6 bases). The CDR3 is made up of 14 amino acids. In germline, CDR1 is SGHNT, CDR2 YYREEE (reference sequence). The CDR3 coding sequence is TGTGCCAGCGGCTTTTCGGCCAACAGGGATGAGCAGTTCTTC. This codes for CASGFSANRDEQFF.

Concerning this clonotype: A single base separates this from a much larger clone, so it may be a read error. The rearrangement uses TRBV5-5 and TRBJ1-5; 8 nucleotides line up with TRBD1. The CDR3 consists of 18 residues. Germline V gives CDR1 SGHKS, CDR2 YYEKEE (reference sequence). The CDR3, as DNA: TGTGCCAGAAGCTTGGAGATCGGTGGACAGGGCAACAATCAGCCCCAGCATTTT. This encodes CARSLEIGGQGNNQPQHF. Combining the CDR3 with reference TRBV5-5 and TRBJ1-5 gives the whole variable domain DAGVTQSPTHLIKTRGQQVTLRCSPISGHKSVSWYQQVLGQGPQFIFQYYEKEERGRGNFPDRFSARQFPNYSSELNVNALLLGDSALYLCARSLEIGGQGNNQPQHFGDGTRLSIL.

This chain uses TRBV12-3 or TRBV12-4 with TRBJ1-5, with D perhaps TRBD1 (5 bases). This CDR3 contains 13 residues. V was shortened by 8 bases and J by 0 bases, with 8 bases between the two germline ends. CDR3 sequence (DNA): TGTGCCAGCGACAGTTATAGCAATCAGCCCCAGCATTTT. Protein product: CASDSYSNQPQHF.

This chain connects TRBV28 to TRBJ2-1; tentatively, D is TRBD1 (6 bases). Trimming removed 3 bases from V and 0 bases from J, with 6 bases in between. The length of the CDR3 is 14 residues. Germline CDR1 and CDR2: MDHEN and SYDVKM. CDR3 loop: CASSLGASYNEQFF. The DNA of the CDR3 is TGTGCCAGCAGTTTGGGGGCCTCCTACAATGAGCAGTTCTTC.

In the case of this clonotype: This may be a read error: a much more frequent sequence differs by one nucleotide. The chain recombines TRBV5-1 with TRBJ2-7; D is undetermined. CDR1 and CDR2 (germline): SGHRS, YFSETQ. Between the trimmed V and J ends, which lost 1 base and 3 bases, there was a span of 8 bases. This CDR3 has 13 residues. The CDR3 DNA is TGCGCCAGCAGCTTGCTCGGGCACTACGAGCAGTACTTC. It yields the protein CASSLLGHYEQYF.

Here the CDR3 reads CSGRASGRNEQFF. As DNA, the CDR3 is TGCAGCGGGAGGGCTAGTGGTAGGAATGAGCAGTTCTTC. The gene calls are TRBV29-1 and TRBJ2-1, with D maybe TRBD2 (6 bases). This CDR3 contains 13 residues. Germline CDR1 SQVTM, CDR2 ANQGSEA. Trimming cost V 7 bases and J 7 bases, with 17 bases left between them.

This clonotype was counted once. Germline and junction disagree at one end, which may indicate a read error. The genes are TRBV18 and TRBJ2-2; 7 positions agree with TRBD1. CDR3 length: 17 residues. Germline lookup yields CDR1 KGHSH and CDR2 LQKENI. The CDR3 loop is CASSPLPGTANTVELFF. In DNA, the CDR3 is TGTGCCAGCTCACCCTTACCCGGGACAGCGAACACCGTGGAGCTGTTTTTT.

This clonotype was seen once. The rearrangement joins TRBV4-2 to TRBJ2-2; TRBD2 agrees at 7 bases. Trimming took 0 bases from V and 4 from J; bases not matched to a gene: 11. CDR1 LGHNA and CDR2 YNFKEQ come from the germline V gene. The length of the CDR3 is 18 residues. CDR3: CASSQDTGLGGITGELFF. The CDR3 bases are TGTGCCAGCAGCCAAGACACCGGACTAGGTGGGATCACCGGGGAGCTGTTTTTT.

As for this clonotype: A much larger clone differs from this one at a single base, so this may be a read error. CDR3 bases: TGTACCAGCAGCAGAAAACCATCCCAGGGGGAGACCCAGTACTTC. This translates into CTSSRKPSQGETQYF. The chain carries TRBV21-1 and TRBJ2-5; the table's D call TRBD1 went unverified against the DNA. TRBV21-1 is noted as a pseudogene. CDR3 length: 15 amino acids.

The chain recombines TRBV30 with TRBJ2-3; 10 bases are a match to TRBD2. The CDR3 totals 18 residues. The J segment lost 0 bases and the V segment lost 0 bases, leaving 9 bases of the junction unmatched. Germline loops: CDR1 GTSNPN, CDR2 SVGIG (reference sequence). CDR3 DNA sequence: TGTGCCTGGAGTGTACTGAGTAGCGGGAGGTCTAGCACAGATACGCAGTATTTT. Residues: CAWSVLSSGRSSTDTQYF.